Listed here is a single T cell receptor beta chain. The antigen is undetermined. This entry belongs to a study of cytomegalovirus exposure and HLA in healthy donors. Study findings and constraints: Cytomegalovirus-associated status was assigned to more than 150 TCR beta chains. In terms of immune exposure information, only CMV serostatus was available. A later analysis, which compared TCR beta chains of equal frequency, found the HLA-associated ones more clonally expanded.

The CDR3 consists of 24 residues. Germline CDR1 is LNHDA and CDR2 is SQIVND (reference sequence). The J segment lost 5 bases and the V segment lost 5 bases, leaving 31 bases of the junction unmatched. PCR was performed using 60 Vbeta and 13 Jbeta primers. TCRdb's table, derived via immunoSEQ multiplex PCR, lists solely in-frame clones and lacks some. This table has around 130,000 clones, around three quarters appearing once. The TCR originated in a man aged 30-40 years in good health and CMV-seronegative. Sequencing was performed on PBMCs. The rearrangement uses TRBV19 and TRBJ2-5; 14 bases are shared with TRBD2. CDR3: CASSPPAGQGLPPGLAGVMETQYF. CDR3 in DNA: TGTGCCAGTAGTCCCCCCGCGGGACAGGGGCTTCCTCCGGGACTAGCGGGGGTTATGGAGACCCAGTACTTC.